Presented here are 24 T cell receptor beta chains from one specimen sequenced in a study of OX40 agonist ivuxolimab in advanced cancers. Library preparation used the immunoSEQ multiplex PCR assay. TCRdb holds this immuneACCESS table with in-frame rearrangements only. Some clones are missing; in checked studies, unresolved V genes explain under half, and the rest has no known cause. Recorded for this sample are around 50,000 clones; 75% to 90% of them occurred a single time. Together, the top ten hold about a tenth of the sample. Material: CD4+ or CD8+ T cells sorted from blood, obtained in a trial of the OX40 agonist ivuxolimab. The receptors originated from an adult with an advanced solid tumor such as melanoma, head and neck, liver or kidney cancer.

As DNA, the CDR3 is TGTGCCAGCAGTTACTCGTCAGGGGTCGCTGAAGCTTTCTTT. It yields the protein CASSYSSGVAEAFF. The chain has TRBV6-5 and TRBJ1-1; D is perhaps TRBD1 (6 bases). CDR1 MNHEY and CDR2 SVGAGI come from the germline V gene. Trimming left V 0 bases short and J 6 bases short, with 11 bases between. The CDR3 length is 14 residues.

This clone was recorded only once. The chain couples TRBV2 to TRBJ2-7; 7 bases match TRBD1. The CDR3 has 14 residues. After removal of 7 bases from V and 4 bases from J, the junction contained 10 bases not matched to a gene. Germline lookup yields CDR1 SNHLY and CDR2 FYNNEI. CDR3 coding DNA: TGTGCCAGCAACTATCCGGGACAGAAATACGAGCAGTACTTC. Protein: CASNYPGQKYEQYF.

The genes are TRBV5-5 and TRBJ2-3; no clear D. V was pared by 6 bases and J by 5 bases, with 19 bases between. The germline gives CDR1 SGHKS, CDR2 YYEKEE (reference sequence). There are 15 residues in the CDR3. The CDR3 DNA sequence: TGTGCCAGCACCCCACCTCGGTCCTTTGGAGATACGCAGTATTTT. Residues: CASTPPRSFGDTQYF.

The chain joins TRBV6-5 to TRBJ2-7; a possible D gene is TRBD1 (5 bases). The germline V gene has CDR1 MNHEY and CDR2 SVGAGI. This CDR3 is 16 amino acids long. Trimming stripped 0 bases from V and 6 bases from J, with 18 bases between. Here the CDR3 DNA reads TGTGCCAGCAGTTACTCGCTTTCCCAGGGTACGATCGAGCAGTACTTC. It is translated as CASSYSLSQGTIEQYF.

About this clone: Other DNA sequences in the sample encode the same CDR3. The genes are TRBV30 and TRBJ1-3; D unresolved. The germline V and J ends were trimmed by 3 bases and 0 bases, with 0 bases remaining between them. From germline, CDR1 is GTSNPN and CDR2 SVGIG (reference sequence). The CDR3 runs to 11 residues. The CDR3 coding sequence is TGTGCCTGGAGCTCTGGAAACACCATATATTTT. Protein sequence: CAWSSGNTIYF.

CDR3 DNA sequence: TGTGCCAGCAGCCAAGAGCAGGGAGGCGTCACAGATACGCAGTATTTT. Protein: CASSQEQGGVTDTQYF. This sequence joins TRBV11-1 and TRBJ2-3; TRBD2 is a possible D gene (6 bases). The CDR3 loop spans 16 amino acids. V dropped 5 bases and J dropped 2 bases, with 17 bases sitting between them. Germline CDR1 is SGHAT and CDR2 is FQDESV (reference sequence).

The chain uses TRBV11-1 and TRBJ2-4; TRBD1 might be the D (6 bases). CDR1 is SGHAT and CDR2 is FQDESV in the germline V gene (reference sequence). The V end lost 4 bases, the J end lost 14 bases, and 21 bases lay between the germline ends. The CDR3 has 14 residues. This CDR3 reads CASSSTQSGTLKYF. The CDR3 nucleotides read TGTGCCAGCAGCTCAACTCAATCCGGGACACTAAAGTACTTC.

The chain uses TRBV11-1 and TRBJ1-1; 9 nucleotides align to TRBD1. The CDR3 contains 15 residues. Germline V gene data show CDR1 as SGHAT and CDR2 as FQDESV (reference sequence). Germline trimming cut 3 bases from V and 1 base from J; bases unmatched to any gene: 3. The chain's CDR3 is CASSFQGQGNTEAFF. The DNA of the CDR3 is TGTGCCAGCAGCTTCCAGGGACAGGGGAACACTGAAGCTTTCTTT.

The V and J genes are TRBV19 and TRBJ1-6, with D tentatively TRBD1 (6 bases). V lost 9 bases and J lost 7, with 22 bases in between. This CDR3 spans 16 amino acids. Germline CDR1 reads LNHDA; CDR2 reads SQIVND (reference sequence). The CDR3: CASLPSGQRSNSPLHF. Written as DNA, the CDR3 is TGTGCCAGCCTACCATCCGGACAGCGATCAAATTCACCCCTCCACTTT.

The J gene is TRBJ2-1, the V gene TRBV4-2; 10 positions match TRBD2. There are 18 residues in the CDR3. Germline values: CDR1 LGHNA, CDR2 YNFKEQ. Trimming cost V 4 bases and J 0 bases; bases outside gene matches: 9. The DNA of the CDR3 is TGTGCCAGCAGCCGGGAGGCTAGCGGGAGCAGCTCCTACAATGAGCAGTTCTTC. As protein: CASSREASGSSSYNEQFF.

V usage is TRBV15 and J usage is TRBJ2-5, with TRBD1 as a possible D gene (6 bases). This CDR3 spans 16 amino acids. Germline V lookup: CDR1 LNHNV, CDR2 YYDKDF (reference sequence). V gave up 1 base and J gave up 1 base, with 13 bases separating them. DNA for the CDR3: TGTGCCACCAGCAGAGCTTTTGGGGGCCCCCAAGAGACCCAGTACTTC. This gives the protein CATSRAFGGPQETQYF. The full variable domain, its missing parts supplied by reference TRBV15 and TRBJ2-5, is DAMVIQNPRYQVTQFGKPVTLSCSQTLNHNVMYWYQQKSSQAPKLLFHYYDKDFNNEADTPDNFQSRRPNTSFCFLDIRSPGLGDTAMYLCATSRAFGGPQETQYFGPGTRLLVL.

The count of this clone is one. This chain joins TRBV7-8 and TRBJ1-4; 10 nucleotides match TRBD1. The CDR3 consists of 14 residues. The germline V gene has CDR1 SGHVS and CDR2 FQNEAQ. J was trimmed by 8 bases and V by 5 bases; bases with no gene match: 5. As DNA, the CDR3 is TGTGCCAGCAGCCGGGACAGGGGAAGCGAAAAACTGTTTTTT. Translation gives CASSRDRGSEKLFF. The full variable domain, rest sourced from reference TRBV7-8 and TRBJ1-4, is GAGVSQSPRYKVAKRGQDVALRCDPISGHVSLFWYQQALGQGPEFLTYFQNEAQLDKSGLPSDRFFAERPEGSVSTLKIQRTQQEDSAVYLCASSRDRGSEKLFFGSGTQLSVL.

The chain has TRBV28 and TRBJ1-3; D call uncertain. The germline CDR1 and CDR2 sequences are MDHEN and SYDVKM. The CDR3 spans 13 residues. With 5 bases removed from V and 5 bases from J, the gap between germline ends came to 10 bases. CDR3 protein: CASSPPRRNTIYF. CDR3 bases: TGTGCCAGCAGTCCCCCCCGGAGAAACACCATATATTTT.

This rearrangement joins TRBV27 to TRBJ2-5; D call uncertain. Trimming took 4 bases from V and 5 from J, leaving 17 bases between them. Germline V CDR1 and CDR2: MNHEY, SMNVEV (reference sequence). There are 15 residues in the CDR3. As DNA, the CDR3 is TGTGCCAGCAGTTCCGGGCTTCAAAGGCGGGAGACCCAGTACTTC. As protein: CASSSGLQRRETQYF.

Points on this clone: An end of the junction does not agree with germline; a read error may underlie this. V gene TRBV7-9 combines with J gene TRBJ2-7; D ambiguous. CDR1 SEHNR and CDR2 FQNEAQ come from the germline V gene (reference sequence). This CDR3 is built from 16 residues. The CDR3: CASSLVWERGSYEQCF. The CDR3 DNA reads as TGTGCCAGCAGCTTAGTTTGGGAAAGAGGCTCCTACGAGCAGTGCTTC.

J is TRBJ1-3 and V is TRBV10-2; maybe TRBD1 (5 bases). The CDR3 has 15 amino acids. Trimming stripped 6 bases from V and 0 bases from J, with 12 bases between. Germline-derived CDR1 and CDR2 are WSHSY and SAAADI. The DNA for the CDR3 is TGCGCCAGCAGAGCGACGGGGCTCTCTGGAAACACCATATATTTT. Protein product: CASRATGLSGNTIYF.

The CDR3 bases are TGTGCCAGCAGCCCCAGGAGGGGGCTAGGAAACACCATATATTTT. It is translated as CASSPRRGLGNTIYF. V and J are TRBV11-2 and TRBJ1-3, with TRBD1 matching over 7 bases. In germline, CDR1 is SGHAT, CDR2 FQNNGV. The J segment lost 4 bases and the V segment lost 5 bases, leaving 8 bases of the junction unmatched. The CDR3 has 15 residues.

The V gene is TRBV19, the J gene TRBJ2-7, with no clear D. The germline V gene encodes CDR1 LNHDA and CDR2 SQIVND (reference sequence). Trimming cost V 5 bases and J 2 bases, with 10 bases left between them. The CDR3 sequence is 13 residues long. The CDR3 DNA sequence: TGTGCCAGTAGTCCCTCCGGAACCTACGAGCAGTACTTC. This codes for CASSPSGTYEQYF.

DNA of the CDR3: TGTGCCAGTAGTAAGACAGGGGCGGATCAGCCCCAGCATTTT. Protein product: CASSKTGADQPQHF. The rearrangement uses TRBV19 and TRBJ1-5; 8 bases are shared with TRBD1. The CDR3 is 14 residues long. In germline, CDR1 is LNHDA, CDR2 SQIVND (reference sequence). Germline trimming cut 4 bases from V and 5 bases from J; bases unmatched to any gene: 4. Supplemented by reference TRBV19 and TRBJ1-5, the full variable domain reads DGGITQSPKYLFRKEGQNVTLSCEQNLNHDAMYWYRQDPGQGLRLIYYSQIVNDFQKGDIAEGYSVSREKKESFPLTVTSAQKNPTAFYLCASSKTGADQPQHFGDGTRLSIL.

This chain uses TRBV30 with TRBJ1-2; D may be TRBD1 (5 bases). Trimming took 4 bases from V and 3 from J, leaving 18 bases between them. Germline V gene lookup returns CDR1 GTSNPN and CDR2 SVGIG (reference sequence). The CDR3 sequence is 15 residues long. The CDR3 protein is CAWTSPRDGDYGYTF. The CDR3 DNA is TGTGCCTGGACCTCCCCCCGGGACGGGGACTATGGCTACACCTTC.

The rearrangement joins TRBV5-5 to TRBJ2-2, with unresolved D. Germline CDR1 reads SGHKS; CDR2 reads YYEKEE (reference sequence). The CDR3 extends over 16 amino acids. Between the trimmed V and J ends, which lost 5 bases and 2 bases, there was a span of 16 bases. CDR3: CASSQRAVVNTGELFF. For the CDR3, the DNA is TGTGCCAGCAGTCAAAGGGCGGTGGTCAACACCGGGGAGCTGTTTTTT.

This clone turned up a few times. The chain carries TRBV7-9 and TRBJ1-5, with D unresolved. Germline V gene lookup returns CDR1 SEHNR and CDR2 FQNEAQ (reference sequence). This CDR3 spans 12 amino acids. The germline V and J ends were trimmed by 4 bases and 9 bases, with 10 bases remaining between them. CDR3: CASSSSWGPQHF. CDR3 nucleotide sequence: TGTGCCAGCAGCTCCAGCTGGGGGCCCCAGCATTTT.

V is TRBV18 and J is TRBJ2-1, with D perhaps TRBD1 (6 bases). Germline CDR1 KGHSH, CDR2 LQKENI. This CDR3 has 14 amino acids. Trimming pared 3 bases from V and 10 bases from J, leaving 16 bases between. The CDR3 region is CASSPARSGDEQFF. CDR3 nucleotides: TGTGCCAGCTCACCGGCAAGGTCAGGGGACGAGCAGTTCTTC.

This chain connects TRBV6-1 to TRBJ2-7; possibly TRBD1 for D (6 bases). Deletions cut 2 bases from V and 4 bases from J, with 18 bases between. This CDR3 region has 16 residues. Germline V gives CDR1 MNHNS, CDR2 SASEGT. The CDR3 reads CASSEQGSLAIYEQYF. The DNA for the CDR3 is TGTGCCAGCAGTGAACAGGGGAGCCTAGCAATTTACGAGCAGTACTTC.